This passage covers 23 T cell receptor beta chains from one sample sequenced in a study of blood T cell repertoires in COVID-19. The protocol was immunoSEQ multiplex PCR, while the TCRdb copy is restricted to in-frame clones and leaves out a portion. The table has 60,000 to 65,000 clones, 83% seen once; the top ten hold 10%. Material for sequencing was peripheral blood. Receptors originate from a man aged 50 or older with COVID-19, enrolled during active disease.

CDR3 bases: TGCAGCGTGGGGACAGCTGTACAAGAGACCCAGTACTTC. It specifies CSVGTAVQETQYF. This chain links TRBV29-1 with TRBJ2-5; TRBD1 aligns across 7 bases. V lost 6 bases, J lost 2 bases, and 6 bases stayed unmatched. The germline gives CDR1 SQVTM, CDR2 ANQGSEA. There are 13 residues in the CDR3. Full variable domain (missing parts from reference TRBV29-1 and TRBJ2-5): SAVISQKPSRDICQRGTSLTIQCQVDSQVTMMFWYRQQPGQSLTLIATANQGSEATYESGFVIDKFPISRPNLTFSTLTVSNMSPEDSSIYLCSVGTAVQETQYFGPGTRLLVL.

This clone has just one count. The chain recombines TRBV19 with TRBJ1-5; D not resolved. V gave up 6 bases and J gave up 1 base, with 10 bases separating them. From germline, CDR1 is LNHDA and CDR2 SQIVND (reference sequence). The length of the CDR3 is 14 residues. CDR3 nucleotide sequence: TGTGCCAGTAGGGAGGGAATCAGCAATCAGCCCCAGCATTTT. Amino acid sequence: CASREGISNQPQHF.

The rearrangement links TRBV7-6 to TRBJ2-1, with TRBD2 identical over 9 bases. The J segment lost 4 bases and the V segment lost 5 bases, leaving 9 bases of the junction unmatched. The germline V gene has CDR1 SGHVS and CDR2 FNYEAQ. The CDR3 length is 16 residues. This CDR3 is CASSPGAGGLYNEQFF. The CDR3 DNA reads as TGTGCCAGCAGCCCGGGCGCGGGAGGGCTGTACAATGAGCAGTTCTTC.

The rearrangement uses TRBV7-3 and TRBJ2-2, with D possibly matching TRBD2 (5 bases). V gave up 5 bases and J gave up 4 bases, with 11 bases separating them. The CDR3 contains 14 residues. The germline V gene encodes CDR1 SGHTA and CDR2 FQGTGA. DNA for the CDR3: TGTGCCAGCAGCCCCACGGGGTCCACCGGGGAGCTGTTTTTT. This gives the protein CASSPTGSTGELFF.

The rearrangement links TRBV6-6 to TRBJ1-6; no definite D call. V gave up 5 bases and J gave up 14 bases, with 25 bases separating them. The CDR3 has 16 amino acids. CDR1 and CDR2 from the germline V gene are MNHNY and SVGAGI (reference sequence). The CDR3 sequence is CASSSGQGLLNQALHF. In DNA, the CDR3 is TGTGCCAGCAGTAGCGGGCAAGGACTGTTAAACCAGGCCCTCCACTTT.

The CDR3 protein is CASNKGDSPRGAYTF. CDR3 in DNA: TGTGCCAGTAATAAAGGGGACAGCCCCCGCGGTGCCTACACCTTC. The V gene is TRBV19, the J gene TRBJ1-2; 7 nucleotides agree with TRBD1. With 7 bases clipped from V and 10 bases from J, the junction kept 18 bases outside the gene matches. Germline-derived CDR1 and CDR2 are LNHDA and SQIVND (reference sequence). This CDR3 is 15 amino acids long.

The rearrangement joins TRBV5-1 to TRBJ2-2, with TRBD1 matching over 9 bases. Germline-derived CDR1 and CDR2 are SGHRS and YFSETQ. Trimming cost V 1 base and J 3 bases; bases outside gene matches: 1. The CDR3 consists of 15 residues. The CDR3 loop is CASSLTGGYTGELFF. The DNA of the CDR3 is TGCGCCAGCAGCTTGACAGGGGGCTACACCGGGGAGCTGTTTTTT.

This chain joins TRBV4-2 and TRBJ1-3; D perhaps matches TRBD1 (6 bases). Germline CDR1 LGHNA, CDR2 YNFKEQ. Trimming took off 3 bases at V and 3 bases at J, with 18 bases between the two ends. The CDR3 spans 17 residues. This CDR3 is CASSQSASGVFGNTIYF. In DNA, the CDR3 is TGTGCCAGCAGCCAGTCCGCCTCAGGGGTTTTTGGAAACACCATATATTTT.

V usage is TRBV28 and J usage is TRBJ2-1; TRBD2 aligns across 11 bases. The junction had 7 bases not matched to a gene; V was cut back by 5 bases and J by 7 bases. The CDR3 consists of 15 residues. Germline V gene sequence: CDR1 MDHEN, CDR2 SYDVKM. The CDR3 reads CASSIAGGSENEQFF. The CDR3, as DNA: TGTGCCAGCAGTATAGCGGGAGGGTCGGAGAATGAGCAGTTCTTC. Variable domain in full (rest from reference TRBV28 and TRBJ2-1): DVKVTQSSRYLVKRTGEKVFLECVQDMDHENMFWYRQDPGLGLRLIYFSYDVKMKEKGDIPEGYSVSREKKERFSLILESASTNQTSMYLCASSIAGGSENEQFFGPGTRLTVL.

The chain uses TRBV28 and TRBJ2-6, with D unresolved. The germline V and J ends were trimmed by 10 bases and 0 bases, with 7 bases remaining between them. Germline V gene sequence: CDR1 MDHEN, CDR2 SYDVKM. This CDR3 region has 13 residues. The CDR3 sequence: CATVDSGANVLTF. CDR3 DNA sequence: TGTGCCACCGTAGACTCTGGGGCCAACGTCCTGACTTTC.

V and J are TRBV7-3 and TRBJ2-5, with 14 bases that match TRBD2. CDR1 and CDR2 from the germline V gene are SGHTA and FQGTGA. V lost 5 bases and J lost 5; bases outside the gene matches: 13. The CDR3 has 18 amino acids. CDR3: CASSPRLAGGPGAETQYF. For the CDR3, the DNA is TGTGCCAGCAGCCCAAGACTAGCGGGAGGGCCTGGGGCCGAGACCCAGTACTTC. The entire variable domain, with the rest obtained from reference TRBV7-3 and TRBJ2-5, is as follows: GAGVSQTPSNKVTEKGKYVELRCDPISGHTALYWYRQSLGQGPEFLIYFQGTGAADDSGLPNDRFFAVRPEGSVSTLKIQRTERGDSAVYLCASSPRLAGGPGAETQYFGPGTRLLVL.

This clone has only one observation. The chain links TRBV6-6 to TRBJ1-1; no clear D gene. The CDR3 runs to 17 residues. V lost 5 bases and J lost 4, with 23 bases in between. From germline, CDR1 is MNHNY and CDR2 SVGAGI (reference sequence). The CDR3 loop is CASSPLKNGYGVTEAFF. The CDR3 DNA follows: TGTGCCAGCAGTCCTCTAAAAAACGGGTACGGGGTCACTGAAGCTTTCTTT.

This clone was observed a handful of times. The chain is built from TRBV6-5 and TRBJ2-6, with TRBD1 as a possible D gene (5 bases). Germline CDR1 reads MNHEY; CDR2 reads SVGAGI. The CDR3 is 16 amino acids. V gave up 2 bases and J gave up 12 bases, with 20 bases separating them. In DNA form, the CDR3 reads TGTGCCAGCAGTTACGACAGCACCCTCGAGTCCGGCGTCCTGACTTTC. The encoded protein is CASSYDSTLESGVLTF.

The chain carries TRBV5-6 and TRBJ1-6; D is unclear. The germline V gene encodes CDR1 SGHDT and CDR2 YYEEEE. V lost 0 bases and J 5 bases, leaving 12 bases between the germline ends. This CDR3 region has 16 residues. CDR3 sequence (DNA): TGTGCCAGCAGCTTGGGGCAGTCCAACGATAATTCACCCCTCCACTTT. Translated, it gives CASSLGQSNDNSPLHF.

As DNA, the CDR3 is TGTGCCAGCAGTTACCTGCCGCCGGGACAAAATCAGCCCCAGCATTTT. It translates to CASSYLPPGQNQPQHF. The J gene is TRBJ1-5, the V gene TRBV6-5; TRBD1 might be the D (6 bases). Germline CDR1 and CDR2: MNHEY and SVGAGI. This CDR3 contains 16 residues. V was clipped by 2 bases and J by 4 bases, with 15 bases between them.

The rearrangement joins TRBV12-3 or TRBV12-4 to TRBJ1-6; D remains unclear. The CDR3 consists of 13 residues. Trimming took 5 bases from V and 9 from J, leaving 11 bases between them. The CDR3 sequence is CASSLYSGSPLHF. The CDR3 DNA sequence: TGTGCCAGCAGTCTATATTCGGGTTCACCCCTCCACTTT.

This chain uses TRBV28 with TRBJ1-5, with D possibly TRBD1 on 5 matching bases. The CDR3 totals 15 residues. Germline V gene lookup returns CDR1 MDHEN and CDR2 SYDVKM. The V gene lost 4 bases and the J gene lost 0 bases, with 10 bases spanning the gap. The DNA for the CDR3 is TGTGCCAGCAGTTCCCGACAGCATAGCAATCAGCCCCAGCATTTT. Protein product: CASSSRQHSNQPQHF.

The chain couples TRBV5-4 to TRBJ2-5; a weak D match, TRBD1 (6 bases). CDR3 size: 14 residues. Germline V gene sequence: CDR1 SGHNT, CDR2 YYREEE (reference sequence). Trimming pared 4 bases from V and 2 bases from J, leaving 12 bases between. CDR3 DNA sequence: TGTGCCAGCAGCCGGACAGTTTATCAAGAGACCCAGTACTTC. Translation: CASSRTVYQETQYF.

This clone appeared a single time. The rearrangement links TRBV2 to TRBJ1-1; D ambiguous. The CDR3 contains 13 residues. V dropped 3 bases and J dropped 7 bases, with 12 bases sitting between them. Germline lookup yields CDR1 SNHLY and CDR2 FYNNEI. CDR3: CASSDIVGVEAFF. DNA of the CDR3: TGTGCCAGCAGTGACATAGTGGGAGTTGAAGCTTTCTTT. Complete variable domain (other parts from reference TRBV2 and TRBJ1-1): EPEVTQTPSHQVTQMGQEVILRCVPISNHLYFYWYRQILGQKVEFLVSFYNNEISEKSEIFDDQFSVERPDGSNFTLKIRSTKLEDSAMYFCASSDIVGVEAFFGQGTRLTVV.

This chain uses TRBV13 with TRBJ2-5, with 12 bases lining up with TRBD2. CDR1 is PRHDT and CDR2 is FYEKMQ in the germline V gene (reference sequence). Germline trimming cut 4 bases from V and 2 bases from J; bases unmatched to any gene: 5. This CDR3 has 16 residues. CDR3 nucleotides: TGTGCCAGCAGCTCCCTAGCGGGAGGGGGGCAAGAGACCCAGTACTTC. The encoded protein is CASSSLAGGGQETQYF. Full variable domain (rest looked up from reference TRBV13 and TRBJ2-5): AAGVIQSPRHLIKEKRETATLKCYPIPRHDTVYWYQQGPGQDPQFLISFYEKMQSDKGSIPDRFSAQQFSDYHSELNMSSLELGDSALYFCASSSLAGGGQETQYFGPGTRLLVL.

V is TRBV30 and J is TRBJ1-1; D is unclear. Germline V gene sequence: CDR1 GTSNPN, CDR2 SVGIG (reference sequence). CDR3 size: 13 residues. The V and J ends lost 5 bases and 1 base respectively, with 11 bases between them. CDR3 in amino acids: CAWGRYQNTEAFF. DNA for the CDR3: TGTGCCTGGGGTAGATATCAGAACACTGAAGCTTTCTTT.

Here the CDR3 DNA reads TGTGCCAGATCAGGAACAGCGGATCAGAACACTGAAGCTTTCTTT. This codes for CARSGTADQNTEAFF. The chain joins TRBV2 to TRBJ1-1; no reliable D call. Germline lookup yields CDR1 SNHLY and CDR2 FYNNEI. The ends were cut back, 9 bases at V and 1 base at J, with 18 bases in the middle. The CDR3 has 15 residues.

The chain combines TRBV7-3 with TRBJ2-3; D call uncertain. This CDR3 contains 13 residues. With 1 base removed from V and 8 bases from J, the gap between germline ends came to 10 bases. Germline CDR1 SGHTA, CDR2 FQGTGA. The CDR3 loop reads CASSLSVLRTQYF. CDR3 in DNA: TGTGCCAGCAGCTTAAGTGTCCTGCGTACGCAGTATTTT.